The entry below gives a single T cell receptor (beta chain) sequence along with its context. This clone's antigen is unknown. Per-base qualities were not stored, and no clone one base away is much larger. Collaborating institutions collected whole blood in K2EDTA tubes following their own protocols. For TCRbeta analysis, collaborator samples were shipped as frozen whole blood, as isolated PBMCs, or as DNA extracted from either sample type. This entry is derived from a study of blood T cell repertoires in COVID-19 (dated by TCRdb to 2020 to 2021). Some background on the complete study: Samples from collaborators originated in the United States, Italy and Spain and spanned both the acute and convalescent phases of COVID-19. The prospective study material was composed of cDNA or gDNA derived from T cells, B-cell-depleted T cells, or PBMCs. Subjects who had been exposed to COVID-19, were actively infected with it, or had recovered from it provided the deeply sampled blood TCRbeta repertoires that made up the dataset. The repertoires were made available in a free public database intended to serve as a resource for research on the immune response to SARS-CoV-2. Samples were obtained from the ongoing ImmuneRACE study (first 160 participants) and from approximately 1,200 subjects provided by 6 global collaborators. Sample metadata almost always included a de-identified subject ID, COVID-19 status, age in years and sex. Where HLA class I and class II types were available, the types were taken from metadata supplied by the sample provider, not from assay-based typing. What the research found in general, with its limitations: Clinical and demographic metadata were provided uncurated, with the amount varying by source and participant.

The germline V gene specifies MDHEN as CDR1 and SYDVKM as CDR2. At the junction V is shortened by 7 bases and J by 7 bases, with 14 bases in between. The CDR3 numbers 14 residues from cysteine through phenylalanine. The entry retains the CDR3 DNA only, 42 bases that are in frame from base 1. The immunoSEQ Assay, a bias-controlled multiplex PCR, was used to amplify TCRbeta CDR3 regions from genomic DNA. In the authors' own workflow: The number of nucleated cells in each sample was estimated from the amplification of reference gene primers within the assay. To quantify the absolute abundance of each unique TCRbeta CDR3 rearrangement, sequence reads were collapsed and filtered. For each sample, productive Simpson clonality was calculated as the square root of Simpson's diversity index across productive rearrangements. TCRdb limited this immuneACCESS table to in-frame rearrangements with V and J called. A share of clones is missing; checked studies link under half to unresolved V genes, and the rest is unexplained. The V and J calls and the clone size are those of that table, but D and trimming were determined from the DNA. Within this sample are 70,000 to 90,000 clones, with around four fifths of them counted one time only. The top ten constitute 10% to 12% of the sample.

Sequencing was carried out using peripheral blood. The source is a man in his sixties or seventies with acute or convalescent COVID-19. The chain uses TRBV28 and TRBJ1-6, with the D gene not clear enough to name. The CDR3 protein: CASNNRLENSPLHF. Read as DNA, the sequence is TGTGCCAGCAATAACAGACTAGAGAATTCACCCCTCCACTTT.